The rows below give T cell receptor beta chains drawn from one sample of a study of blood T cell repertoires in COVID-19. The data were produced by immunoSEQ multiplex PCR, yet TCRdb's version contains in-frame clones alone and is incomplete. This table holds 50,000 to 70,000 clones, 75% to 90% found once. The specimen was peripheral blood. The receptor set was obtained from an older woman with active COVID-19. CDR3s include the opening cysteine and the closing phenylalanine or tryptophan. D genes are given only for firm matches. Rows give clone size only sometimes, using once, few, many, or a class for an expanded clone.

>NA|TRBD1|TRBV18|TRBJ1-1
TGTGCCAGCTCATCCCGCCGGGACAGTGAAGCTTTCTTT
CASSSRRDSEAFF
>NA|TRBD2|TRBV20-1|TRBJ2-1
TGCAGTGCTAGTCTAGCGGGAGACTTCTACAATGAGCAGTTCTTC
CSASLAGDFYNEQFF
>NA|TRBD1|TRBV24-1|TRBJ1-2
TGTGCCACCAGTGATTCCTGGGGACAGCAGGACTATGGCTACACCTTC
CATSDSWGQQDYGYTF
>NA|TRBD1|TRBV20-1|TRBJ1-5
TGCAGTGCGACAGGGGATCAGCCCCAGCATTTT
CSATGDQPQHF
>NA|TRBD2|TRBV3-1/TRBV3-2|TRBJ2-7
TGTGCCAGCAGCCAAGGAGGAGTGGGAGGGTCCTACGAGCAGTACTTC
CASSQGGVGGSYEQYF
>NA|NA|TRBV2|TRBJ1-1
TGTGCTGATGACCGGGGGAACACTGAAGCTTTCTTT
CADDRGNTEAFF
>NA|TRBD2|TRBV15|TRBJ2-2
TGTGCCACCAGCAGATATCTAGCGGGAGGAAGGGGGAACACCGGGGAGCTGTTTTTT
CATSRYLAGGRGNTGELFF
>few|TRBD1|TRBV6-5|TRBJ2-1
TGTGCCAGCGTACTAGTACCGGGACAGGGGAATGAGCAGTTCTTC
CASVLVPGQGNEQFF
>few|NA|TRBV5-1|TRBJ2-1
TGCGCCAGCAGCTTGGGATCAGATTACAATGAGCAGTTCTTC
CASSLGSDYNEQFF
>NA|TRBD1|TRBV6-5|TRBJ1-5
TGTGCCAGCAGCTATCGGACAGGGTGGCAGCCCCAGCATTTT
CASSYRTGWQPQHF
>NA|NA|TRBV5-1|TRBJ2-7
TGCGCCAGCAGCTTTCTCAGAGGCACGCACGAGCAGTACTTC
CASSFLRGTHEQYF
>once|NA|TRBV9|TRBJ2-3
TGTGCCAGCAGCGTAGCAGTAGGAGCAGATACGCAGTATTTT
CASSVAVGADTQYF
>few|TRBD2|TRBV15|TRBJ2-5
TGTGCCACCAGCAGAGTGTCGGGGGGTGGTACCCAGTACTTC
CATSRVSGGGTQYF
>NA|NA|TRBV21-1|TRBJ2-1
TGTGCCAGCAGCAAAGTCCCCCCGAATGAGCAGTTCTTC
CASSKVPPNEQFF
>NA|TRBD1|TRBV3-1/TRBV3-2|TRBJ2-2
TGTGCCAGCAGCCCGCCGGGACAGGGTGTCCTCGGGGAGCTGTTTTTT
CASSPPGQGVLGELFF
>NA|NA|TRBV9|TRBJ2-2
TGTGCCAGCAGCCCAGACTACTACACCGGGGAGCTGTTTTTT
CASSPDYYTGELFF
>NA|NA|TRBV27|TRBJ1-2
TGTGCCAGCAGTTTATCGGGGGGTGGCTATGGCTACACCTTC
CASSLSGGGYGYTF
>NA|NA|TRBV5-1|TRBJ2-3
TGCGCCAGCAGCGGGAGTGGGACTGGCCCAGATACGCAGTATTTT
CASSGSGTGPDTQYF
>NA|TRBD2|TRBV11-2|TRBJ2-7
TGTGCCAGCACCCCAGGCGGGAGGAGCTACGAGCAGTACTTC
CASTPGGRSYEQYF
>NA|TRBD1|TRBV27|TRBJ1-5
TGTGCCAGCAGACCTGGGACAGGGGCAGGCCAGCCCCAGCATTTT
CASRPGTGAGQPQHF
>NA|TRBD2|TRBV7-3|TRBJ2-1
TGTGCCAGCAGCCGTACACTAGCGGGAGGGGCAAATGAGCAGTTCTTC
CASSRTLAGGANEQFF
>once|TRBD1|TRBV5-6|TRBJ1-3
TGTGCCAGCAGCTTGGTGGCAGGGGGGTCTGGAAACACCATATATTTT
CASSLVAGGSGNTIYF
>NA|TRBD1|TRBV6-5|TRBJ1-6
TGTGCCAGCAGTTACTCGGTGACAGGGAGATCACCCCTCCACTTT
CASSYSVTGRSPLHF
>NA|NA|TRBV6-1|TRBJ1-3
TGTGCCAGCAGTGAAGATGACAGGGGAAACACCATATATTTT
CASSEDDRGNTIYF
>NA|NA|TRBV19|TRBJ1-1
TGTGCCAGTAGTATAGGGCGGCTCCGGGGGACTGAAGCTTTCTTT
CASSIGRLRGTEAFF
>NA|NA|TRBV11-1|TRBJ2-1
TGTGCCAGCAGCCCCTCCGTAAGCTATGAGCAGTTCTTC
CASSPSVSYEQFF
>NA|TRBD2|TRBV29-1|TRBJ2-7
TGCAGCGCCTGGGGCGGGAGGATTCCCTACGAGCAGTACTTC
CSAWGGRIPYEQYF
>NA|TRBD1|TRBV9|TRBJ2-3
TGTGCCAGCAGCGCGCTGAGGGACAGTCCCGGCACAGATACGCAGTATTTT
CASSALRDSPGTDTQYF
>NA|NA|TRBV23-1|TRBJ1-5
TGCGCCAGCAGTCAATCTCGGTGGTTCAAACAGCCCCAGCATTTT
CASSQSRWFKQPQHF
>NA|TRBD2|TRBV5-4|TRBJ2-3
TGTGCCAGCAGCAGGGGACTAGCGGAACCTGGGCCCTACGATACGCAGTATTTT
CASSRGLAEPGPYDTQYF
>NA|NA|TRBV28|TRBJ1-2
TGTGCCAGCGAGGCTACAGGGACGGGCTACACCTTC
CASEATGTGYTF
>NA|NA|TRBV5-4|TRBJ1-6
TGTGCCAGCAGCCGGGAACAGGGCTCCTATAATTCACCCCTCCACTTT
CASSREQGSYNSPLHF
>NA|NA|TRBV5-6|TRBJ2-7
TGTGCCAGCAGCTTGAGCTGGAGCTCCTACGAGCAGTACTTC
CASSLSWSSYEQYF
>NA|TRBD2|TRBV27|TRBJ2-1
TGTGCCAGCAGTTTATCGAGCGGGAGTTACAATGAGCAGTTCTTC
CASSLSSGSYNEQFF
>NA|TRBD1|TRBV28|TRBJ1-2
TGTGCCAGCAGTTCTCCGGGACAGAGGGGGAACTATGGCTACACCTTC
CASSSPGQRGNYGYTF
>NA|NA|TRBV12-3/TRBV12-4|TRBJ2-7
TGTGCCAGCAGTTTCGGTGGGAGGTACGAGCAGTACTTC
CASSFGGRYEQYF
>NA|TRBD1|TRBV19|TRBJ1-1
TGTGCCAGTCGCATGGGGACAGGGGGCTATTCTGAAGCTTTCTTT
CASRMGTGGYSEAFF
>NA|TRBD1|TRBV7-3|TRBJ2-5
TGTGCCAGCAGTTATGACAGGGGAATAGGAGAGACCCAGTACTTC
CASSYDRGIGETQYF
>NA|NA|TRBV4-1|TRBJ1-4
TGCGCCAGCAGCCTGGGACTCCGGGATGAAAAACTGTTTTTT
CASSLGLRDEKLFF
>NA|NA|TRBV3-1/TRBV3-2|TRBJ1-1
TGTGCCAGCAGCCAAATCCAGGCATCTGAAGCTTTCTTT
CASSQIQASEAFF
>once|NA|TRBV20-1|TRBJ2-5
TGCAGTGCTCCGAGGGAGACCCAGTACTTC
CSAPRETQYF
>NA|TRBD2|TRBV5-1|TRBJ2-3
TGCGCCAGCAGCTTGGTTAGCGGGAGCACAGATACGCAGTATTTT
CASSLVSGSTDTQYF
>once|NA|TRBV11-3|TRBJ2-7
TGTGCCAGCAGCTTATACGGGACACCCGCTTTCGAGCAGTACTTC
CASSLYGTPAFEQYF
>few|NA|TRBV7-8|TRBJ1-5
TGTGCCAGCAGCTTAGATGGGGGCGGCGAGCCCCAGCATTTT
CASSLDGGGEPQHF
>NA|NA|TRBV4-2|TRBJ1-6
TGTGCCAGCAGCCAAGGCGAGGAGTTTGATTCACCCCTCCACTTT
CASSQGEEFDSPLHF
>NA|NA|TRBV24-1|TRBJ2-6
TGTGCCACCAGTGATGCTAGCTCTGGGGCCAACGTCCTGACTTTC
CATSDASSGANVLTF
>NA|TRBD1|TRBV2|TRBJ1-6
TGTGCCAGCAGGGAAACAGGGGCTAGGGAGGATTCACCCCTCCACTTT
CASRETGAREDSPLHF
>NA|TRBD1|TRBV5-1|TRBJ1-6
TGCGCCAGCAGCCTCACAGGGGGTGATTCACCCCTCCACTTT
CASSLTGGDSPLHF
>NA|TRBD1|TRBV18|TRBJ2-7
TGTGCCAGCTCACCGGGACAGGGGGCTCAGGAGCAGTACTTC
CASSPGQGAQEQYF
>NA|TRBD2|TRBV4-2|TRBJ2-2
TGTGCCAGCAGCCCCCTCCCCGCTAGCGGGAATAACACCGGGGAGCTGTTTTTT
CASSPLPASGNNTGELFF
>NA|NA|TRBV5-1|TRBJ1-1
TGCGCCAGCAGTTTCCCGGACAGGAACACTGAAGCTTTCTTT
CASSFPDRNTEAFF
>NA|TRBD1|TRBV14|TRBJ2-7
TGTGCCAGCAGCCGCCCGGGACAGGGATATTACGAGCAGTACTTC
CASSRPGQGYYEQYF
>NA|NA|TRBV5-1|TRBJ2-5
TGCGCCAGCAGCTTGTTGAGCGGCCAAGAGACCCAGTACTTC
CASSLLSGQETQYF